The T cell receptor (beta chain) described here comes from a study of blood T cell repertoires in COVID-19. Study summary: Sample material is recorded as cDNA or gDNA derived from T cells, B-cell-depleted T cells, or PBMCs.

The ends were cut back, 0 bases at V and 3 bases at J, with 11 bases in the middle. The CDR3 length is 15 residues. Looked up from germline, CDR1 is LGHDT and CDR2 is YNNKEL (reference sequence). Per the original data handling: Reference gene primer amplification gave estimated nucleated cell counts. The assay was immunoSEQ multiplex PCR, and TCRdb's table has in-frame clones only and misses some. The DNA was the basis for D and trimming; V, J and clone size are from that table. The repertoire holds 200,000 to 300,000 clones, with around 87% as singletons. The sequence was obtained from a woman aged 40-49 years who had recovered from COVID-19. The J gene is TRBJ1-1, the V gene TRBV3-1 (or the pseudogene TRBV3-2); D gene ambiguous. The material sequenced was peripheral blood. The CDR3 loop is CASSQESTVDTEAFF. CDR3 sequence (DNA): TGTGCCAGCAGCCAAGAATCCACAGTGGACACTGAAGCTTTCTTT.